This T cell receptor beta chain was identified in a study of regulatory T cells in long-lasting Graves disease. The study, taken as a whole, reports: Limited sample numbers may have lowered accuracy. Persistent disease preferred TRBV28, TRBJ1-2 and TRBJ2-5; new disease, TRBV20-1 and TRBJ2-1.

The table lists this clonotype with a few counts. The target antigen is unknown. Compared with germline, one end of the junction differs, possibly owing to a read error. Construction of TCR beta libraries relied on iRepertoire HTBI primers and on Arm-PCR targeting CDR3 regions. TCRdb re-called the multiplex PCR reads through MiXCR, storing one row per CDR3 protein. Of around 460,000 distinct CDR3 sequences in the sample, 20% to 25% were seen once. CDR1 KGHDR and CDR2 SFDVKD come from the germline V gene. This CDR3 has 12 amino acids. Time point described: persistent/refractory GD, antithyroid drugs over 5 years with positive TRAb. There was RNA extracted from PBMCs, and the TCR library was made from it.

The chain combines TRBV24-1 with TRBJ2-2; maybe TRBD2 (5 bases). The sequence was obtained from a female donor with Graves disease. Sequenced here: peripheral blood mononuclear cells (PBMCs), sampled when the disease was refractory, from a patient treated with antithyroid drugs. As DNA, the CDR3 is TGTGCCACCGGCAGCGACACCGGGGAGCTGCTTTTT. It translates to CATGSDTGELLF.